These T cell receptor beta chains were read from a single sample in a study of cytomegalovirus exposure and HLA in healthy donors. Here immunoSEQ multiplex PCR was the method, and the copy in TCRdb shows in-frame clones only, minus some. Of 150,000 or so clones listed, approximately 80% are singletons. Sequences were obtained from PBMCs. The receptors were sampled from a middle-aged woman in good health and CMV-seropositive. CDR3s include the opening cysteine and the closing phenylalanine or tryptophan. A D gene is named only where the DNA matches it firmly. Clone size is stated in some rows and not others, as once, few, many or a class when expanded.

j_call: TRBJ1-4
v_call: TRBV6-1
clone_size: NA
d_call: NA
cdr3_nt: TGTGCCAGCAGTGCCCCAGGGGCAGGTGAAAAACTGTTTTTT
cdr3_aa: CASSAPGAGEKLFF

j_call: TRBJ1-5
v_call: TRBV2
clone_size: NA
d_call: NA
cdr3_nt: TGTGCCACCGGGGGGGCTTCTTGGCCCCAGCATTTT
cdr3_aa: CATGGASWPQHF

j_call: TRBJ1-2
v_call: TRBV5-1
clone_size: NA
d_call: NA
cdr3_nt: TGCGCCAGCAGCGAATGGACAGTACCTAACTATGGCTACACCTTC
cdr3_aa: CASSEWTVPNYGYTF

j_call: TRBJ2-5
v_call: TRBV5-4
clone_size: NA
d_call: NA
cdr3_nt: TGTGCCAGCAGCTTGGCCATGACAGTTGAGACCCAGTACTTC
cdr3_aa: CASSLAMTVETQYF

j_call: TRBJ2-5
v_call: TRBV2
clone_size: few
d_call: TRBD2
cdr3_nt: TGTGCCAGCAGTGAATACGCGGGAGCGGGGGAGACCCAGTACTTC
cdr3_aa: CASSEYAGAGETQYF

j_call: TRBJ2-2
v_call: TRBV10-2
clone_size: medium-sized
d_call: NA
cdr3_nt: TGCGCCAGTGGGGGGGCGGGACGCCTGAACACCGGGGAGCTGTTTTTT
cdr3_aa: CASGGAGRLNTGELFF

j_call: TRBJ2-5
v_call: TRBV5-8
clone_size: NA
d_call: TRBD2
cdr3_nt: TGTGCCAGCAGCTTGGCGCGGGGGAGGCAAGAGACCCAGTACTTC
cdr3_aa: CASSLARGRQETQYF

j_call: TRBJ1-1
v_call: TRBV5-1
clone_size: once
d_call: TRBD1
cdr3_nt: TGCGCCAGCAGCTTAACAGGGGTTGCGAACACTGAAGCTTTCTTT
cdr3_aa: CASSLTGVANTEAFF

j_call: TRBJ1-3
v_call: TRBV6-1
clone_size: NA
d_call: TRBD1
cdr3_nt: TGTGCCAGCAGTGTGGACAGGGATTTGAGAAACACCATATATTTT
cdr3_aa: CASSVDRDLRNTIYF

j_call: TRBJ2-7
v_call: TRBV25-1
clone_size: NA
d_call: NA
cdr3_nt: TGTGCCAGCAGCGGGGGGCCCTACGAGCAGTACTTC
cdr3_aa: CASSGGPYEQYF

j_call: TRBJ1-5
v_call: TRBV27
clone_size: NA
d_call: NA
cdr3_nt: TGTGCCAGCAGGAGTAGCAATCAGCCCCAGCATTTT
cdr3_aa: CASRSSNQPQHF

j_call: TRBJ1-1
v_call: TRBV30
clone_size: once
d_call: TRBD1
cdr3_nt: TGTGCCTGGAGTGTTCGAGTTGGGACAGTAAAGTGGGGTGAAGCTTTCTTT
cdr3_aa: CAWSVRVGTVKWGEAFF

j_call: TRBJ2-5
v_call: TRBV7-3
clone_size: few
d_call: TRBD2
cdr3_nt: TGTGCCAGCAGCCCGACTAGCGGGAGGGCCGGGGAGACCCAGTACTTC
cdr3_aa: CASSPTSGRAGETQYF

j_call: TRBJ2-3
v_call: TRBV10-2
clone_size: NA
d_call: NA
cdr3_nt: TGCGCCAGCAGACCTACAGGGAACACAGATACGCAGTATTTT
cdr3_aa: CASRPTGNTDTQYF

j_call: TRBJ1-1
v_call: TRBV28
clone_size: NA
d_call: NA
cdr3_nt: TGTGCCAGCAGGCTAGCAGGGGCGCTCACTGAAGCTTTCTTT
cdr3_aa: CASRLAGALTEAFF

j_call: TRBJ1-2
v_call: TRBV2
clone_size: NA
d_call: NA
cdr3_nt: TGTGCCAGCAGTCTGCGGGCCGGGTCGTCCCTCTATGGCTACACCTTC
cdr3_aa: CASSLRAGSSLYGYTF

j_call: TRBJ2-3
v_call: TRBV2
clone_size: NA
d_call: NA
cdr3_nt: TGTGCCAGCATGGGGTTAGCGAGCACAGATACGCAGTATTTT
cdr3_aa: CASMGLASTDTQYF

j_call: TRBJ2-1
v_call: TRBV7-6
clone_size: NA
d_call: TRBD1
cdr3_nt: TGTGCCAGCAGCTTCCCGGGACAGGGGGGCCTAGAGTACAATGAGCAGTTCTTC
cdr3_aa: CASSFPGQGGLEYNEQFF

j_call: TRBJ1-1
v_call: TRBV6-1
clone_size: NA
d_call: NA
cdr3_nt: TGTGCCAGCGTCGGGATTTTGGGCACTGAAGCTTTCTTT
cdr3_aa: CASVGILGTEAFF

j_call: TRBJ2-3
v_call: TRBV7-9
clone_size: NA
d_call: NA
cdr3_nt: TGTGCCAGCAGCTCTCCCCCTCCAGATACGCAGTATTTT
cdr3_aa: CASSSPPPDTQYF

j_call: TRBJ1-5
v_call: TRBV15
clone_size: NA
d_call: TRBD1
cdr3_nt: TGTGCCACCAGCCTTTCCGGGACAGGGCCGAAGGCCCAGCATTTT
cdr3_aa: CATSLSGTGPKAQHF

j_call: TRBJ1-2
v_call: TRBV6-6
clone_size: NA
d_call: NA
cdr3_nt: TGTGCCAGCAGTCGAGGTGGTTCGGATGGCTACACCTTC
cdr3_aa: CASSRGGSDGYTF

j_call: TRBJ1-5
v_call: TRBV18
clone_size: NA
d_call: TRBD1
cdr3_nt: TGTGCCAGCTCACCAGGACAGGGCTCTAATCAGCCCCAGCATTTT
cdr3_aa: CASSPGQGSNQPQHF

j_call: TRBJ2-2
v_call: TRBV7-9
clone_size: NA
d_call: TRBD1
cdr3_nt: TGTGCCAGCAGCTCCCGACAGGGGACCGGGGAGCTGTTTTTT
cdr3_aa: CASSSRQGTGELFF

j_call: TRBJ2-1
v_call: TRBV11-2
clone_size: NA
d_call: NA
cdr3_nt: TGTGCCAGCAGCAGACTAGACTCCTACAATGAGCAGTTCTTC
cdr3_aa: CASSRLDSYNEQFF

j_call: TRBJ2-1
v_call: TRBV7-9
clone_size: few
d_call: NA
cdr3_nt: TGTGCCAGCAGCCGGAGGGATACCTCCTACAATGAGCAGTTCTTC
cdr3_aa: CASSRRDTSYNEQFF